The 30 T cell receptor beta chains presented below share a single source sample, sequenced in a study of early T cells in non-severe SARS-CoV-2 infection. TCRdb ran MiXCR on the 5' RACE reads and lists one entry per CDR3 protein. The table includes roughly 86,000 distinct CDR3 sequences, 5.5% to 7.5% detected once. The specimen was whole blood. The origin of the receptors is an adult who was a healthcare worker with PCR-confirmed SARS-CoV-2 infection or an uninfected control (not recorded which).

This CDR3 reads CASSPGRGKANYGYTF. CDR3 coding DNA: TGTGCCAGCAGCCCCGGCAGGGGCAAAGCTAACTATGGCTACACCTTC. The chain recombines TRBV3-1 with TRBJ1-2; a weak D match, TRBD1 (6 bases). The CDR3 runs 16 residues. V was trimmed by 4 bases and J by 0 bases, leaving 15 bases between them. The V gene's germline CDR1 is LGHDT and CDR2 YNNKEL (reference sequence).

Note on this clonotype: This may come from a read error, since a much larger clone is one base off. The chain is built from TRBV6-5 and TRBJ2-3; D perhaps matches TRBD2 (6 bases). CDR3 size: 13 residues. From germline, CDR1 is MNHEY and CDR2 SVGAGI. CDR3 in amino acids: CASRRESTDSQYF. The CDR3 DNA reads TGTGCCAGCAGACGGGAGAGCACAGATTCGCAGTATTTT.

This sequence joins TRBV11-2 and TRBJ2-1; 9 bases match TRBD2. The CDR3 is 16 amino acids. Germline values: CDR1 SGHAT, CDR2 FQNNGV. Trimming at V came to 1 base and at J to 6 bases, leaving 7 bases not matched to a gene. The CDR3 nucleotides read TGTGCCAGCAGCTTAGGAGCGGGAGGTACTAGCAATGAGCAGTTCTTC. It yields the protein CASSLGAGGTSNEQFF.

This clonotype was recorded at least ten times. V usage is TRBV19 and J usage is TRBJ1-4; maybe TRBD1 (6 bases). Trimming took 6 bases from V and 7 from J, leaving 9 bases between them. The V gene's germline CDR1 is LNHDA and CDR2 SQIVND (reference sequence). This CDR3 has 12 residues. The CDR3 reads CASRDRVEKLFF. The CDR3 nucleotides are TGTGCCAGTAGGGACAGAGTTGAAAAACTGTTTTTT.

The chain joins TRBV12-3 or TRBV12-4 to TRBJ2-5; 12 bases agree with TRBD1. J lost 4 bases, V lost 6 bases, and 6 bases had no gene match. The CDR3 is 15 residues long. CDR3 protein: CASSTRDRGLETQYF. CDR3 sequence (DNA): TGTGCCAGCAGCACCCGGGACAGGGGGCTAGAGACCCAGTACTTC.

This clonotype was recorded at least ten times. V usage is TRBV5-1 and J usage is TRBJ2-1, with D unclear. From germline, CDR1 is SGHRS and CDR2 YFSETQ. With 7 bases removed from V and 8 bases from J, the gap between germline ends came to 16 bases. The CDR3 sequence is 13 residues long. This CDR3 is CASARLPKDEQFF. The CDR3 region has the DNA TGCGCCAGCGCCCGTCTCCCGAAGGATGAGCAGTTCTTC.

This clonotype has at least ten counts. This chain links TRBV20-1 with TRBJ1-5; D is possibly TRBD1 (6 bases). This CDR3 is 14 amino acids long. With 3 bases removed from V and 5 bases from J, the gap between germline ends came to 14 bases. Germline V gives CDR1 DFQATT, CDR2 SNEGSKA (reference sequence). CDR3 in amino acids: CSASKQGRYQPQHF. The CDR3 region has the DNA TGCAGTGCTAGTAAGCAGGGGAGATATCAGCCCCAGCATTTT.

The sample holds many counts of this clonotype. This chain links TRBV7-2 with TRBJ2-7; 7 nucleotides match TRBD1. CDR1 and CDR2 from the germline V gene are SGHTA and FQGNSA. Trimming at V came to 6 bases and at J to 0 bases, leaving 8 bases not matched to a gene. The CDR3 runs 15 residues. This chain's CDR3 is CASSPDRLSSYEQYF. The CDR3 DNA is TGTGCCAGCAGTCCGGACAGGTTGAGCTCCTACGAGCAGTACTTC. Drawing the rest from reference TRBV7-2 and TRBJ2-7, the complete variable domain is GAGVSQSPSNKVTEKGKDVELRCDPISGHTALYWYRQSLGQGLEFLIYFQGNSAPDKSGLPSDRFSAERTGGSVSTLTIQRTQQEDSAVYLCASSPDRLSSYEQYFGPGTRLTVT.

This clonotype appeared many times. The chain is built from TRBV5-1 and TRBJ2-6; D is ambiguous. Germline lookup yields CDR1 SGHRS and CDR2 YFSETQ. Trimming took 4 bases from V and 4 from J, leaving 21 bases between them. The CDR3 contains 18 residues. This CDR3 is CASSLSSSFQSGANVLTF. DNA for the CDR3: TGCGCCAGCAGCCTCTCATCTTCTTTTCAGTCCGGGGCCAACGTCCTGACTTTC.

Many counts were recorded for this clonotype. The chain uses TRBV20-1 and TRBJ2-5; 12 bases map to TRBD1. This CDR3 comprises 14 residues. V gave up 6 bases and J gave up 4 bases; unmatched junction bases: 6. CDR1 and CDR2 (germline): DFQATT, SNEGSKA (reference sequence). CDR3 loop: CSAGTGGRGETQYF. Here the CDR3 DNA reads TGCAGTGCCGGGACAGGGGGCCGCGGAGAGACCCAGTACTTC.

The chain carries TRBV6-5 and TRBJ2-7; D is possibly TRBD1 (7 bases). Trimming pared 5 bases from V and 3 bases from J, leaving 14 bases between. Per the germline V gene, CDR1 is MNHEY and CDR2 is SVGAGI. The CDR3 length is 14 residues. Written as DNA, the CDR3 is TGTGCCAGCAGTCGACAGGGAGGATTCTACGAGCAGTACTTC. Residues: CASSRQGGFYEQYF.

This clonotype was found a few times. The genes are TRBV28 and TRBJ2-7; a weak D match, TRBD1 (6 bases). Germline CDR1 and CDR2: MDHEN and SYDVKM. Trimming cost V 5 bases and J 2 bases, with 16 bases left between them. The CDR3 has 15 residues. The CDR3 spells CASSDGTYVTYEQYF. The DNA of the CDR3 is TGTGCCAGCAGTGATGGGACATACGTCACCTACGAGCAGTACTTC.

Comment on this clonotype: An end of the junction differs from the germline gene, which may be a read error. CDR3 DNA: TGTGCCAGCAGTGAGATTGGGGCAGGGGGTTATCTCTTT. It is translated as CASSEIGAGGYLF. The genes are TRBV2 and TRBJ1-1, with TRBD1 matching 7 bases. The CDR3 is 13 amino acids. Germline V gene sequence: CDR1 SNHLY, CDR2 FYNNEI.

This clonotype was seen many times. In DNA, the CDR3 is TGCAGTGCTAGTATCAAGACAGGGAAATATGGCTACACCTTC. This codes for CSASIKTGKYGYTF. This chain connects TRBV20-1 to TRBJ1-2, with TRBD1 matching over 7 bases. Germline loops: CDR1 DFQATT, CDR2 SNEGSKA (reference sequence). The trim removed 3 bases at V and 5 bases at J, leaving 9 bases unmatched. The CDR3 extends over 14 amino acids.

The chain recombines TRBV19 with TRBJ2-6; D possibly corresponds to TRBD1 (5 bases). Germline V gene sequence: CDR1 LNHDA, CDR2 SQIVND (reference sequence). The length of the CDR3 is 19 residues. Trimming cost V 2 bases and J 1 base, with 18 bases left between them. The DNA for the CDR3 is TGTGCCAGTAGTATAATTTCCCGGACATGGGAATCTGGGGCCAACGTCCTGACTTTC. Its translation: CASSIISRTWESGANVLTF.

This clonotype occurred many times. This chain links TRBV7-6 with TRBJ2-1; D tentatively reads TRBD1 or TRBD2 (5 bases each). V was shortened by 1 base and J by 4 bases, with 14 bases between the two germline ends. Germline lookup yields CDR1 SGHVS and CDR2 FNYEAQ. This CDR3 contains 16 residues. The CDR3 sequence: CASSLGAGDAYNEQFF. CDR3 nucleotide sequence: TGTGCCAGCAGCTTAGGGGCCGGGGACGCTTACAATGAGCAGTTCTTC.

The chain links TRBV5-1 to TRBJ2-7, with D perhaps TRBD2 (5 bases). V dropped 0 bases and J dropped 5 bases, with 15 bases sitting between them. The germline gives CDR1 SGHRS, CDR2 YFSETQ. This CDR3 has 15 residues. CDR3 amino acids: CASSLETTKPHEQYF. The CDR3 DNA reads TGCGCCAGCAGCTTGGAGACTACCAAACCCCACGAGCAGTACTTC.

The genes are TRBV2 and TRBJ1-5, with TRBD1 matching 7 bases. The trim removed 6 bases at V and 4 bases at J, leaving 6 bases unmatched. The germline gives CDR1 SNHLY, CDR2 FYNNEI. The CDR3 is 14 amino acids. The CDR3 here is CASRGGQVNQPQHF. Here the CDR3 DNA reads TGTGCCAGCAGGGGCGGACAGGTTAATCAGCCCCAGCATTTT. Complete variable domain (other parts from reference TRBV2 and TRBJ1-5): EPEVTQTPSHQVTQMGQEVILRCVPISNHLYFYWYRQILGQKVEFLVSFYNNEISEKSEIFDDQFSVERPDGSNFTLKIRSTKLEDSAMYFCASRGGQVNQPQHFGDGTRLSIL.

This clonotype was seen a few times. The chain employs TRBV19 and TRBJ1-5; 8 bases fit TRBD1. This CDR3 region has 15 residues. The ends lost 10 bases at V and 2 bases at J; junction bases unmatched: 10. Per germline, CDR1 LNHDA and CDR2 SQIVND (reference sequence). The CDR3 here is CATQDRAGGNQPQHF. CDR3 sequence (DNA): TGTGCCACGCAGGACAGGGCGGGAGGCAATCAGCCCCAGCATTTT.

This chain joins TRBV28 and TRBJ2-5, with unresolved D. Per germline, CDR1 MDHEN and CDR2 SYDVKM. This CDR3 contains 14 residues. Trimming stripped 3 bases from V and 2 bases from J, with 10 bases between. Here the CDR3 reads CASSLWNGQETQYF. CDR3 nucleotides: TGTGCCAGCAGTTTGTGGAACGGACAAGAGACCCAGTACTTC.

There are many counts of this clonotype. This chain connects TRBV14 to TRBJ1-6, with D hard to call. Germline values: CDR1 SGHDN, CDR2 FVKESK. The CDR3 has 14 residues. V gave up 0 bases and J gave up 7 bases, with 7 bases separating them. CDR3 amino acids: CASSQDRMNSPLHF. The CDR3 DNA sequence: TGTGCCAGCAGCCAAGATCGAATGAATTCACCCCTCCACTTT. The entire variable domain, with the rest obtained from reference TRBV14 and TRBJ1-6, is as follows: EAGVTQFPSHSVIEKGQTVTLRCDPISGHDNLYWYRRVMGKEIKFLLHFVKESKQDESGMPNNRFLAERTGGTYSTLKVQPAELEDSGVYFCASSQDRMNSPLHFGNGTRLTVT.

This clonotype was seen repeatedly, ten times or more. This chain links TRBV7-2 with TRBJ2-2; perhaps TRBD1 as D (6 bases). This CDR3 contains 16 residues. CDR1 and CDR2 (germline): SGHTA, FQGNSA. V was cut by 0 bases and J by 4 bases, with 12 bases left in between. Written as DNA, the CDR3 is TGTGCCAGCAGCTTAGCGCAGGGGATTCCCACCGGGGAGCTGTTTTTT. It is translated as CASSLAQGIPTGELFF.

The rearrangement links TRBV4-2 to TRBJ2-7; weak D call: TRBD2 (6 bases). Germline V lookup: CDR1 LGHNA, CDR2 YNFKEQ. Deletions cut 9 bases from V and 3 bases from J, with 15 bases between. CDR3 size: 13 residues. The CDR3 DNA reads as TGTGCCAGTAGATCTGTCGGGGGCTACGAGCAGTACTTC. It yields the protein CASRSVGGYEQYF.

CDR3 residues: CASSLDPPRDRGPTASIEQYF. In DNA, the CDR3 is TGTGCCAGCAGCCTCGACCCCCCCCGGGACAGGGGGCCCACGGCCTCTATCGAGCAGTACTTC. V and J are TRBV3-1 and TRBJ2-7; 12 bases align to TRBD1. The length of the CDR3 is 21 residues. The germline V gene has CDR1 LGHDT and CDR2 YNNKEL (reference sequence). The ends lost 4 bases at V and 6 bases at J; junction bases unmatched: 25.

The sample holds many counts of this clonotype. The rearrangement joins TRBV11-2 to TRBJ2-1; D may be TRBD2 (5 bases). The V and J ends lost 1 base and 0 bases respectively, with 7 bases between them. Germline lookup yields CDR1 SGHAT and CDR2 FQNNGV. The CDR3 loop spans 15 amino acids. DNA of the CDR3: TGTGCCAGCAGCTTAGCGGGAAGCTCCTACAATGAGCAGTTCTTC. As protein: CASSLAGSSYNEQFF.

This clonotype was detected only a few times. The chain combines TRBV27 with TRBJ2-7; D is unclear. This CDR3 is built from 15 residues. V was clipped by 0 bases and J by 5 bases, with 14 bases between them. Germline lookup yields CDR1 MNHEY and CDR2 SMNVEV (reference sequence). CDR3 DNA: TGTGCCAGCAGTTTATCGGGCGGAGTGCCTAACGAGCAGTACTTC. Translated: CASSLSGGVPNEQYF.

This sequence joins TRBV5-5 and TRBJ1-4; 9 bases are a match to TRBD1. V was clipped by 3 bases and J by 1 base; unmatched bases: 16. Per the germline V gene, CDR1 is SGHKS and CDR2 is YYEKEE (reference sequence). This CDR3 has 20 residues. CDR3 sequence: CASSSPHQTGGGRTNEKLFF. As DNA, the CDR3 is TGTGCCAGCAGCTCGCCCCACCAGACAGGGGGTGGTCGAACTAATGAAAAACTGTTTTTT.

This sequence joins TRBV20-1 and TRBJ2-2; D is ambiguous. From germline, CDR1 is DFQATT and CDR2 SNEGSKA (reference sequence). Trimming stripped 7 bases from V and 0 bases from J, with 9 bases between. The CDR3 is 13 amino acids. The CDR3 DNA reads as TGCAGTGGAGACCAGGCGAACACCGGGGAGCTGTTTTTT. This encodes CSGDQANTGELFF.

The chain couples TRBV7-2 to TRBJ1-5; 8 nucleotides line up with TRBD1. The J segment lost 2 bases and the V segment lost 1 base, leaving 7 bases of the junction unmatched. There are 17 residues in the CDR3. Germline CDR1 SGHTA, CDR2 FQGNSA. In DNA, the CDR3 is TGTGCCAGCAGCTTAGTTGGGGTGACAGGGGGCAATCAGCCCCAGCATTTT. This translates into CASSLVGVTGGNQPQHF.

This clonotype occurred a few times. J is TRBJ2-7 and V is TRBV7-8, with D perhaps assigned TRBD1 or TRBD2 (6 bases each). CDR1 and CDR2 (germline): SGHVS, FQNEAQ. V gave up 1 base and J gave up 6 bases, with 16 bases separating them. The CDR3 sequence is 15 residues long. CDR3 amino acids: CASSLVRGGTGEQYF. The DNA of the CDR3 is TGTGCCAGCAGCTTAGTCAGGGGAGGAACAGGCGAGCAGTACTTC.